This T cell receptor (beta chain) emerged from a study of cytomegalovirus exposure and HLA in healthy donors. Libraries were prepared by immunoSEQ multiplex PCR; TCRdb keeps only in-frame clonotypes and omits some of them. The sample shows 150,000 or so clones, 70% to 90% of them seen only once. Germline V CDR1 and CDR2: PRHDT, FYEKMQ (reference sequence). The length of the CDR3 is 15 residues. V was cut by 5 bases and J by 0 bases, with 11 bases left in between. This clonotype was obtained from a man aged 18 to 29 in good health and CMV-seropositive. The source material was PBMCs. The genes are TRBV13 and TRBJ1-3, with no clear D. CDR3 coding DNA: TGTGCCAGCAGCGAGTTGCGGAGCTCTGGAAACACCATATATTTT. This gives the protein CASSELRSSGNTIYF.